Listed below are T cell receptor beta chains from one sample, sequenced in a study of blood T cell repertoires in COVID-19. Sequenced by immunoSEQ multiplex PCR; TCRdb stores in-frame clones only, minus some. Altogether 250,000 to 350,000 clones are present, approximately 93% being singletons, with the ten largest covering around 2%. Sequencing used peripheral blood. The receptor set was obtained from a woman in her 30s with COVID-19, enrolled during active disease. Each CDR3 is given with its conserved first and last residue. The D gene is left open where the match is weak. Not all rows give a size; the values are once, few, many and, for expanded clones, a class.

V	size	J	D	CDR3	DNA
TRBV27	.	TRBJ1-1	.	CASSLVPPLNTEAFF	TGTGCCAGCAGTTTAGTTCCCCCCTTGAACACTGAAGCTTTCTTT
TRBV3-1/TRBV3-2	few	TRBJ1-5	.	CASSQGGGLASQPQHF	TGTGCCAGCAGCCAAGGGGGGGGCCTCGCCAGTCAGCCCCAGCATTTT
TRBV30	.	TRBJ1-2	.	CAWSSGAGYGYTF	TGTGCCTGGAGTTCAGGGGCCGGCTATGGCTACACCTTC
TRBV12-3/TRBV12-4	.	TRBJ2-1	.	CASSFSRNEQFF	TGTGCCAGCAGTTTTTCGCGTAATGAGCAGTTCTTC
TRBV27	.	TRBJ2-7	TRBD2	CASSSAGLADYEQYF	TGTGCCAGCAGTTCCGCTGGACTAGCGGACTACGAGCAGTACTTC
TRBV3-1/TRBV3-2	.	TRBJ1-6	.	CASAPGSSYNSPLHF	TGTGCCAGCGCCCCGGGGAGCTCCTATAATTCACCCCTCCACTTT
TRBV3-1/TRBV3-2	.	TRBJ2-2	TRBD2	CASSQGTSGSTGELFF	TGTGCCAGCAGCCAAGGGACTAGCGGGAGCACCGGGGAGCTGTTTTTT
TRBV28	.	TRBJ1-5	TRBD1	CASSPRTGGYSPPQHF	TGTGCCAGCAGTCCCCGGACAGGGGGCTATTCTCCACCCCAGCATTTT
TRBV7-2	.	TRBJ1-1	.	CASSLTNTEAFF	TGTGCCAGCAGCTTAACTAACACTGAAGCTTTCTTT
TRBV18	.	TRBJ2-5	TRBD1	CASSPGQGVGETQYF	TGTGCCAGCTCACCGGGACAGGGAGTCGGGGAGACCCAGTACTTC
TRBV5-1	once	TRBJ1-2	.	CATPGQARRGYTF	TGCGCCACCCCCGGACAAGCACGGCGGGGCTACACCTTC
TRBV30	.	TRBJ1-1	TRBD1	CAWSAHRGRGTEAFF	TGTGCCTGGAGTGCCCACAGGGGTCGGGGCACTGAAGCTTTCTTT
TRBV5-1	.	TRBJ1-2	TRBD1	CASSLGQGEDGYTF	TGCGCCAGCAGCTTGGGGCAGGGGGAGGATGGCTACACCTTC
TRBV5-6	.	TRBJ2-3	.	CASSPVPSRTDTQYF	TGTGCCAGCAGCCCGGTACCGTCTCGCACAGATACGCAGTATTTT
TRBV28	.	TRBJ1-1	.	CASISFPGAFF	TGTGCCAGCATCTCTTTCCCCGGAGCTTTCTTT
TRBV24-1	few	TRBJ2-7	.	CATSPGGQVSQQYF	TGTGCCACCAGCCCGGGGGGACAGGTCTCCCAGCAGTACTTC
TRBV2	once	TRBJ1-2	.	CASSESRDGYTF	TGTGCCAGCAGTGAAAGTCGCGATGGCTACACCTTC
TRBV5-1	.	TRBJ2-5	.	CASSLRTEETQYF	TGCGCCAGCAGCCTACGGACAGAAGAGACCCAGTACTTC
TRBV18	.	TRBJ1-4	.	CASSPIQGDEKLFF	TGTGCCAGCTCACCCATACAGGGCGATGAAAAACTGTTTTTT